What follows are 24 T cell receptor beta chains derived from one specimen sequenced in a study of CD8 T cells in Susac syndrome. RNA amounts of about 0.5 to 1 ug underwent reverse transcription with random hexamers. TCRdb itself ran the immunoSEQ multiplex PCR reads through MiXCR, one entry per CDR3 protein. The sample records about 200,000 distinct CDR3 sequences, roughly nine tenths being singletons. Sequencing was performed on CD4+ T cells from PBMCs. The source of these receptors is a human donor with Susac syndrome.

This clonotype was counted a single time. The chain recombines TRBV30 with TRBJ2-1; 9 bases match TRBD2. Germline V lookup: CDR1 GTSNPN, CDR2 SVGIG (reference sequence). J lost 2 bases, V lost 4 bases, and 3 bases had no gene match. CDR3 length: 14 amino acids. The chain's CDR3 is CAWMRGGPYNEQFF. CDR3 coding DNA: TGTGCCTGGATGCGGGGGGGTCCCTACAATGAGCAGTTCTTC.

This chain uses TRBV5-6 with TRBJ2-1, with 11 bases lining up with TRBD2. The CDR3 consists of 18 residues. V was clipped by 0 bases and J by 5 bases; unmatched bases: 10. Looked up from germline, CDR1 is SGHDT and CDR2 is YYEEEE. In nucleotides, the CDR3 is TGTGCCAGCAGCTTGGTTCCCCTAGGGACTAGCGGAAACAATGAGCAGTTCTTC. It specifies CASSLVPLGTSGNNEQFF. Looking up the rest from reference TRBV5-6 and TRBJ2-1 gives the full variable domain: DAGVTQSPTHLIKTRGQQVTLRCSPKSGHDTVSWYQQALGQGPQFIFQYYEEEERQRGNFPDRFSGHQFPNYSSELNVNALLLGDSALYLCASSLVPLGTSGNNEQFFGPGTRLTVL.

The gene calls are TRBV28 and TRBJ2-3, with 11 bases lining up with TRBD2. V gave up 6 bases and J gave up 0 bases; unmatched junction bases: 5. Germline V lookup: CDR1 MDHEN, CDR2 SYDVKM. This CDR3 spans 16 amino acids. The CDR3 reads CASSPGTSGSTDTQYF. CDR3 sequence (DNA): TGTGCCAGCAGCCCCGGGACTAGCGGCAGCACAGATACGCAGTATTTT.

V and J are TRBV9 and TRBJ2-1, with 13 bases lining up with TRBD2. The CDR3 consists of 16 residues. The germline gives CDR1 SGDLS, CDR2 YYNGEE. Trimming cost V 3 bases and J 7 bases; bases outside gene matches: 7. This chain's CDR3 is CASSAWTSGRGNEQFF. In DNA, the CDR3 is TGTGCCAGCAGCGCCTGGACTAGCGGGAGAGGGAATGAGCAGTTCTTC.

V gene TRBV7-8 combines with J gene TRBJ2-5; 13 bases fit TRBD2. With V trimmed by 3 bases and J by 5 bases, 6 bases remained unmatched. Germline V gene data show CDR1 as SGHVS and CDR2 as FQNEAQ. The CDR3 runs to 16 residues. CDR3 residues: CASSFRTSGSGETQYF. The CDR3 DNA reads TGTGCCAGCAGCTTCAGGACTAGCGGGAGTGGGGAGACCCAGTACTTC.

This chain connects TRBV30 to TRBJ1-2; D might be TRBD1 (6 bases). From germline, CDR1 is GTSNPN and CDR2 SVGIG (reference sequence). With 8 bases removed from V and 5 bases from J, the gap between germline ends came to 21 bases. The CDR3 has 14 amino acids. The DNA for the CDR3 is TGTGCCGGTCGATCCTACAGGGAGTGGTATGGCTACACCTTC. Protein: CAGRSYREWYGYTF.

The rearrangement uses TRBV10-1 and TRBJ2-1, with a weak D call TRBD2 (5 bases). V dropped 6 bases and J dropped 4 bases, with 16 bases sitting between them. Germline CDR1 reads WNHNN; CDR2 reads SYGVQD (reference sequence). The CDR3 loop spans 15 amino acids. CDR3 sequence: CASRPRTPIYNEQFF. The CDR3 DNA follows: TGCGCCAGCAGGCCTAGGACTCCAATTTACAATGAGCAGTTCTTC.

This clonotype was counted a single time. This chain connects TRBV5-1 to TRBJ2-3, with TRBD2 as a possible D gene (6 bases). V was clipped by 3 bases and J by 3 bases, with 8 bases between them. The CDR3 totals 13 residues. Per germline, CDR1 SGHRS and CDR2 YFSETQ. CDR3 bases: TGCGCCAGCAGCTCGGGGGTAACAGATACGCAGTATTTT. Its translation: CASSSGVTDTQYF.

The chain uses TRBV5-1 and TRBJ2-1, with D possibly called TRBD1 or TRBD2 (5 bases each). With 1 base removed from V and 6 bases from J, the gap between germline ends came to 14 bases. The germline gives CDR1 SGHRS, CDR2 YFSETQ. The CDR3 contains 15 residues. The CDR3: CASSLFGATANEQFF. CDR3 nucleotide sequence: TGCGCCAGCAGCTTGTTCGGGGCCACTGCCAATGAGCAGTTCTTC.

The genes are TRBV3-1 and TRBJ2-7, with D possibly matching TRBD2 (5 bases). The ends were cut back, 3 bases at V and 6 bases at J, with 9 bases in the middle. CDR1 is LGHDT, CDR2 YNNKEL, per germline (reference sequence). This CDR3 has 12 amino acids. The CDR3 here is CASSQRVGEQYF. The CDR3 DNA reads as TGTGCCAGCAGCCAGAGGGTCGGCGAGCAGTACTTC.

This chain connects TRBV20-1 to TRBJ2-7; a possible D gene is TRBD1 (6 bases). CDR3 length: 12 amino acids. The germline V gene has CDR1 DFQATT and CDR2 SNEGSKA (reference sequence). With 3 bases removed from V and 5 bases from J, the gap between germline ends came to 11 bases. The CDR3, as DNA: TGCAGTGCTAGGGGACATTTGGACGAGCAGTACTTC. Protein product: CSARGHLDEQYF.

The gene calls are TRBV18 and TRBJ1-6, with D possibly matching TRBD1 (6 bases). Germline V gives CDR1 KGHSH, CDR2 LQKENI. V shed 3 bases and J shed 7 bases, with 10 bases lying between them. The CDR3 is made up of 14 amino acids. This CDR3 is CASSPRGQNSPLHF. Written as DNA, the CDR3 is TGTGCCAGCTCACCGCGGGGGCAGAATTCACCCCTCCACTTT.

This chain connects TRBV7-8 to TRBJ2-5; 11 positions match TRBD2. CDR3 length equals 16 residues. V gave up 2 bases and J gave up 4 bases; unmatched junction bases: 6. The V gene's germline CDR1 is SGHVS and CDR2 FQNEAQ. The CDR3 loop is CASSLWLAGGSETQYF. The CDR3 region has the DNA TGTGCCAGCAGCTTATGGCTAGCGGGAGGCTCAGAGACCCAGTACTTC.

The V gene is TRBV6-1, the J gene TRBJ1-5, with D tentatively TRBD1 (6 bases). Between the trimmed V and J ends, which lost 6 bases and 6 bases, there was a span of 9 bases. Per the germline V gene, CDR1 is MNHNS and CDR2 is SASEGT. The CDR3 sequence is 12 residues long. The CDR3 sequence: CASRQGGQPQHF. Here the CDR3 DNA reads TGTGCCAGCAGACAGGGTGGTCAGCCCCAGCATTTT.

The gene calls are TRBV12-3 or TRBV12-4 and TRBJ2-7, with D perhaps matching TRBD1 or TRBD2 (6 bases each). The V end was cut by 3 bases, the J end by 6 bases, with 15 bases between. This CDR3 spans 14 amino acids. The CDR3 is CASSFLGGNGEQYF. DNA for the CDR3: TGTGCCAGCAGTTTCCTAGGGGGGAACGGCGAGCAGTACTTC.

V and J are TRBV5-4 and TRBJ2-1; TRBD2 matches 12 bases. CDR3 length equals 15 residues. Germline V gene data show CDR1 as SGHNT and CDR2 as YYREEE (reference sequence). V trimming: 4 bases; J trimming: 7 bases; junction bases outside the gene matches: 6. CDR3 DNA sequence: TGTGCCAGCAGCGCGACTAGCGGGGGATCAAATGAGCAGTTCTTC. The encoded protein is CASSATSGGSNEQFF. The full variable domain, rest sourced from reference TRBV5-4 and TRBJ2-1, is ETGVTQSPTHLIKTRGQQVTLRCSSQSGHNTVSWYQQALGQGPQFIFQYYREEENGRGNFPPRFSGLQFPNYSSELNVNALELDDSALYLCASSATSGGSNEQFFGPGTRLTVL.

The chain couples TRBV6-2 or TRBV6-3 to TRBJ2-1, with 12 bases aligning to TRBD2. CDR1 MNHEY and CDR2 SVGEGT come from the germline V gene. The CDR3 is 17 residues long. V lost 6 bases and J lost 2; bases outside the gene matches: 8. The CDR3 spells CASSHPGLAGAYNEQFF. CDR3 nucleotides: TGTGCCAGCAGCCACCCGGGACTAGCGGGTGCCTACAATGAGCAGTTCTTC.

The V call is TRBV4-1, the J call TRBJ2-4; D uncertain. Trimming removed 4 bases at V and 8 bases at J, with 12 bases between. This CDR3 has 13 residues. CDR1 is MGHRA, CDR2 YSYEKL, per germline. The CDR3: CASSLSKLDIQYF. The CDR3 region has the DNA TGCGCCAGCAGCCTCTCCAAGTTGGACATTCAGTACTTC.

V usage is TRBV5-1 and J usage is TRBJ1-1; 11 bases line up with TRBD1. The CDR3 is made up of 14 amino acids. Germline loops: CDR1 SGHRS, CDR2 YFSETQ. The J segment lost 3 bases and the V segment lost 4 bases, leaving 2 bases of the junction unmatched. This CDR3 reads CASSGQGADTEAFF. The CDR3 DNA follows: TGCGCCAGCAGCGGACAGGGGGCGGACACTGAAGCTTTCTTT.

The gene calls are TRBV18 and TRBJ2-2; D gene uncertain. The germline CDR1 and CDR2 sequences are KGHSH and LQKENI. The CDR3 runs 17 residues. Trimming left V 3 bases short and J 0 bases short, with 14 bases between. Written as DNA, the CDR3 is TGTGCCAGCTCACCTCTCTGGGCTGACCCGAACACCGGGGAGCTGTTTTTT. Translated: CASSPLWADPNTGELFF.

A note on this clonotype: One end of the junction is discordant with germline, which a read error may explain. This chain uses TRBV7-7 with TRBJ2-1; 15 nucleotides line up with TRBD2. Germline V gives CDR1 SSHAT, CDR2 FNYEAQ (reference sequence). The CDR3 is made up of 16 amino acids. This chain's CDR3 is CASSLGLAGGDNEQFF. CDR3 DNA sequence: TGTGCTAGCAGCTTGGGACTAGCGGGGGGCGACAATGAGCAGTTCTTC. Full variable domain (rest looked up from reference TRBV7-7 and TRBJ2-1): GAGVSQSPRYKVTKRGQDVTLRCDPISSHATLYWYQQALGQGPEFLTYFNYEAQPDKSGLPSDRFSAERPEGSISTLTIQRTEQRDSAMYRCASSLGLAGGDNEQFFGPGTRLTVL.

The chain couples TRBV7-2 to TRBJ1-1; 7 bases line up with TRBD1. CDR1 is SGHTA and CDR2 is FQGNSA in the germline V gene. Germline trimming cut 5 bases from V and 1 base from J; bases unmatched to any gene: 10. There are 16 residues in the CDR3. CDR3 protein: CASSPYRGWRNTEAFF. The CDR3 DNA reads as TGTGCCAGCAGCCCGTACAGGGGTTGGAGGAACACTGAAGCTTTCTTT.

V and J are TRBV29-1 and TRBJ2-7; the D gene is possibly TRBD2 (5 bases). Germline values: CDR1 SQVTM, CDR2 ANQGSEA. This CDR3 spans 14 amino acids. The V gene lost 5 bases and the J gene lost 3 bases, with 17 bases spanning the gap. This CDR3 reads CSVRKGAYGYEQYF. The CDR3 nucleotides read TGCAGCGTTCGTAAGGGAGCTTACGGCTACGAGCAGTACTTC.

CDR3 amino acids: CAISDDRGNQPQHF. The CDR3 DNA is TGTGCCATCAGTGACGACAGGGGCAATCAGCCCCAGCATTTT. The gene calls are TRBV10-3 and TRBJ1-5, with 7 nucleotides matching TRBD1. The V gene's germline CDR1 is ENHRY and CDR2 SYGVKD. The CDR3 covers 14 residues. J gave up 2 bases and V 3 bases, and 1 base lay outside the gene matches.